What follows are 8 T cell receptor beta chains derived from one specimen sequenced in a study of CD8+ T cells in alopecia areata. RNA was isolated and reverse transcribed to cDNA, the sequencing template. Data came from immunoSEQ multiplex PCR; TCRdb stores just in-frame clones and leaves some out. The repertoire holds roughly 200,000 clones, with about 61% as singletons. The sequenced material came from CD8+ T cells sorted from blood. Source of these receptors: a human donor in good health.

CDR3 sequence: CASSVGRGSYEQYF. CDR3 nucleotide sequence: TGTGCCAGCAGCGTGGGCCGAGGTAGCTACGAGCAGTACTTC. V gene TRBV5-6 combines with J gene TRBJ2-7; D ambiguous. V was clipped by 4 bases and J by 3 bases, with 14 bases between them. Looked up from germline, CDR1 is SGHDT and CDR2 is YYEEEE. CDR3 size: 14 residues.

This clone came up a few times. This chain uses TRBV11-2 with TRBJ2-2; D unresolved. The CDR3 is made up of 9 amino acids. Trimming took 7 bases from V and 6 from J, leaving 0 bases between them. Germline CDR1 is SGHAT and CDR2 is FQNNGV. The CDR3 spells CASTGELFF. For the CDR3, the DNA is TGTGCCAGCACCGGGGAGCTGTTTTTT.

This clone was detected only a few times. The chain joins TRBV13 to TRBJ1-6; D is unresolved. This CDR3 comprises 13 residues. In germline, CDR1 is PRHDT, CDR2 FYEKMQ (reference sequence). Trimming took 6 bases from V and 10 from J, leaving 13 bases between them. The CDR3 sequence is CASRRESNSPLHF. CDR3 coding DNA: TGTGCCAGCAGACGGGAGTCCAACTCACCCCTCCACTTT.

This clone has just a few counts. The chain links TRBV19 to TRBJ1-1; D call uncertain. The CDR3 runs 12 residues. In germline, CDR1 is LNHDA, CDR2 SQIVND (reference sequence). The germline V and J ends were trimmed by 5 bases and 3 bases, with 7 bases remaining between them. As DNA, the CDR3 is TGTGCCAGTAGTCTGCAGGACACTGAAGCTTTCTTT. It yields the protein CASSLQDTEAFF.

The chain joins TRBV4-1 to TRBJ2-3; D may be TRBD2 (5 bases). Between the trimmed V and J ends, which lost 2 bases and 1 base, there was a span of 22 bases. CDR1 and CDR2 from the germline V gene are MGHRA and YSYEKL. CDR3 size: 19 residues. The CDR3 loop reads CASSQLAEPLKGGTDTQYF. The CDR3 DNA follows: TGCGCCAGCAGCCAACTAGCCGAGCCTCTTAAGGGCGGCACAGATACGCAGTATTTT.

This clone was picked up a small number of times. V and J are TRBV27 and TRBJ1-5; D gene unclear. Germline values: CDR1 MNHEY, CDR2 SMNVEV (reference sequence). The CDR3 consists of 12 residues. The germline V and J ends were trimmed by 4 bases and 3 bases, with 4 bases remaining between them. CDR3 nucleotides: TGTGCCAGCAGTTCGACCAATCAGCCCCAGCATTTT. Protein product: CASSSTNQPQHF.

The rearrangement joins TRBV5-1 to TRBJ2-1, with D maybe TRBD2 (6 bases). CDR1 is SGHRS and CDR2 is YFSETQ in the germline V gene. CDR3 length equals 16 residues. Trimming stripped 6 bases from V and 0 bases from J, with 16 bases between. In nucleotides, the CDR3 is TGCGCCAGCAACCCCGGGGACTTGAGCTCCTACAATGAGCAGTTCTTC. Translated, it gives CASNPGDLSSYNEQFF.

The chain joins TRBV5-6 to TRBJ2-3; TRBD2 aligns across 13 bases. The CDR3 is 14 amino acids. V shed 5 bases, J shed 4 bases, and the junction held 1 base outside the gene matches. Germline loops: CDR1 SGHDT, CDR2 YYEEEE. The CDR3 is CASRGTSGADTQYF. The CDR3 nucleotides read TGTGCCAGCAGGGGGACTAGCGGGGCAGATACGCAGTATTTT.